The clone carrying this TCR beta chain showed up just once. Antigen: not known. The assay was immunoSEQ multiplex PCR, and TCRdb's table has in-frame clones only and misses some. The sample shows around 340,000 clones, 75% to 90% of them seen only once. Treatment here: 15 to 20 received Ad26.COV2.S at low or high dose, single or two shots; 5 received placebo; per-sample allocation not given. Following the first vaccine or placebo injection, samples were taken on day 63. This entry comes from a study of Ad26.COV2.S vaccination and SARS-CoV-2 variants. Study in general: Participants got Ad26.COV2.S intramuscularly, once or twice 56 days apart. General study findings and limits: The TCR breadth and depth analyses may have produced an underestimate of total T cell responses.

The CDR3 extends over 16 amino acids. CDR1 and CDR2 from the germline V gene are LGHDT and YNNKEL (reference sequence). The V end lost 1 base, the J end lost 5 bases, and 17 bases lay between the germline ends. This sample comprised peripheral blood, obtained in a trial of Ad26.COV2.S vaccine versus placebo. The chain couples TRBV3-1 (or the pseudogene TRBV3-2) to TRBJ2-5; D uncertain. The receptor was isolated from a person between 18 and 60 years old who received the Ad26.COV2.S COVID-19 vaccine or a placebo. In nucleotides, the CDR3 is TGTGCCAGCAGCCAAGGGATAACCGAAAGGTGGGAGACCCAGTACTTC. It specifies CASSQGITERWETQYF.